This T cell receptor (beta chain) is drawn from a study of cytomegalovirus exposure and HLA in healthy donors. The CDR3 consists of 13 residues. Germline V gives CDR1 SQVTM, CDR2 ANQGSEA. Trimming at V came to 6 bases and at J to 7 bases, leaving 5 bases not matched to a gene. Healthy donors of bone marrow made up the group. The primer mix had 60 Vbeta and 13 Jbeta primers. Assay used: immunoSEQ multiplex PCR; TCRdb lists only in-frame clones, some missing. This sample has around 150,000 clones, with 70% to 85% found just once. Sequenced: PBMCs. The chain joins TRBV29-1 to TRBJ2-3; 12 bases match TRBD2. The clonotype originates from a man aged 40-50 years in good health and CMV-seronegative. The CDR3 DNA reads TGCAGCGTGGGGACTAGCGGGTCCAATACGCAGTATTTT. This translates into CSVGTSGSNTQYF.